One and the same sample provided the 7 T cell receptor beta chains below, sequenced in a study of blood T cell repertoires in COVID-19. The assay was immunoSEQ multiplex PCR, and TCRdb's table has in-frame clones only and misses some. The data hold about 180,000 clones, with about 88% observed a single time. The sequencing sample was made of peripheral blood. These receptors came from a woman under 40 with active or convalescent COVID-19.

The V call is TRBV10-3, the J call TRBJ1-2; no clear D. This CDR3 has 13 residues. Germline CDR1 reads ENHRY; CDR2 reads SYGVKD. Between the trimmed V and J ends, which lost 7 bases and 3 bases, there was a span of 12 bases. The CDR3 region has the DNA TGTGCCATCAAAATGAGTGGGCACTATGGCTACACCTTC. It yields the protein CAIKMSGHYGYTF.

The V gene is TRBV28, the J gene TRBJ1-6, with D perhaps TRBD1 (5 bases). The CDR3 loop spans 15 amino acids. In germline, CDR1 is MDHEN, CDR2 SYDVKM. Trimming removed 2 bases at V and 4 bases at J, with 9 bases between. The CDR3: CASSLVGLYNSPLHF. The CDR3 DNA reads as TGTGCCAGCAGTTTAGTGGGACTGTATAATTCACCCCTCCACTTT.

The chain couples TRBV7-9 to TRBJ2-7; TRBD1 matches 7 bases. The CDR3 is made up of 11 amino acids. Germline lookup yields CDR1 SEHNR and CDR2 FQNEAQ (reference sequence). V lost 11 bases and J lost 2; bases outside the gene matches: 3. This CDR3 reads CAVGTAYEQYF. CDR3 DNA sequence: TGTGCCGTAGGGACAGCCTACGAGCAGTACTTC.

The rearrangement uses TRBV6-5 and TRBJ1-1; D is possibly TRBD1 (5 bases). From germline, CDR1 is MNHEY and CDR2 SVGAGI. The V end lost 7 bases, the J end lost 4 bases, and 16 bases lay between the germline ends. The CDR3 runs to 14 residues. The DNA of the CDR3 is TGTGCCAGCAAATCCGGGGGACTGTTCACTGAAGCTTTCTTT. It specifies CASKSGGLFTEAFF.

This clone was seen just once. The V gene is TRBV28, the J gene TRBJ2-5; 10 bases are a match to TRBD1. The CDR3 consists of 15 residues. The V gene end was trimmed by 5 bases and the J gene end by 5 bases; junction bases not matched to a gene: 8. Germline lookup yields CDR1 MDHEN and CDR2 SYDVKM. The CDR3 coding sequence is TGTGCCAGCAGTACAGACAGGGGGCGAGGGGAGACCCAGTACTTC. Encoded protein: CASSTDRGRGETQYF.

The genes are TRBV7-6 and TRBJ2-2; D gene uncertain. The V end was cut by 2 bases, the J end by 3 bases, with 4 bases between. CDR3 size: 13 residues. Germline CDR1 is SGHVS and CDR2 is FNYEAQ. The CDR3 DNA follows: TGTGCCAGCAGCTTAACTCACACCGGGGAGCTGTTTTTT. Amino acid sequence: CASSLTHTGELFF. Full variable domain (remainder filled in from reference TRBV7-6 and TRBJ2-2): GAGVSQSPRYKVTKRGQDVALRCDPISGHVSLYWYRQALGQGPEFLTYFNYEAQQDKSGLPNDRFSAERPEGSISTLTIQRTEQRDSAMYRCASSLTHTGELFFGEGSRLTVL.

The CDR3 DNA reads TGTGCCTGGAGTGTACAGGGCGGGAGCAATCAGCCCCAGCATTTT. This gives the protein CAWSVQGGSNQPQHF. The V call is TRBV30, the J call TRBJ1-5, with D possibly being TRBD1 (6 bases). Trimming took 0 bases from V and 1 from J, leaving 10 bases between them. CDR3 length: 15 residues. Germline loops: CDR1 GTSNPN, CDR2 SVGIG (reference sequence).